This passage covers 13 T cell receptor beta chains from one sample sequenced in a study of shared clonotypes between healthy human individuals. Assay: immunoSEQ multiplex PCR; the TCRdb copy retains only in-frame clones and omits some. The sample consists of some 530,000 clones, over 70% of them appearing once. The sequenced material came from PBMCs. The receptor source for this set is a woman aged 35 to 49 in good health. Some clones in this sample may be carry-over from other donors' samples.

The CDR3 DNA sequence: TGTGCCAGCAGCCCCGCGGGACTTGCCACGAGCTCCTACAATGAGCAGTTCTTC. Translated: CASSPAGLATSSYNEQFF. The chain recombines TRBV7-9 with TRBJ2-1; D is possibly TRBD2 (6 bases). V lost 5 bases and J lost 0, with 20 bases in between. The CDR3 spans 18 residues. Germline CDR1 reads SEHNR; CDR2 reads FQNEAQ (reference sequence).

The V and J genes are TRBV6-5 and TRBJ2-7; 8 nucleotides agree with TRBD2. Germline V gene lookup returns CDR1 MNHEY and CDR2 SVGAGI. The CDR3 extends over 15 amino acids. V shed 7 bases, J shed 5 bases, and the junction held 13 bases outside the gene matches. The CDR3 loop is CASIHSAGGSDEQYF. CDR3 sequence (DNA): TGTGCCAGCATTCACTCTGCGGGAGGTTCGGACGAGCAGTACTTC.

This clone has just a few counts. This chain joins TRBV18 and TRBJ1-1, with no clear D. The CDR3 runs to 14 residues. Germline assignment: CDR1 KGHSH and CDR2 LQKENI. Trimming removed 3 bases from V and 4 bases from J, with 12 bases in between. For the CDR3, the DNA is TGTGCCAGCTCACCGGAGAGGGCGGTCACTGAAGCTTTCTTT. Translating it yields CASSPERAVTEAFF.

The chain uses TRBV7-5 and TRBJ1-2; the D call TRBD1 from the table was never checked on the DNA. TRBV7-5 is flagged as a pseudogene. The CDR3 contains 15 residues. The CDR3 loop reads CVRSSRQIKNPGYTF. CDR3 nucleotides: TGTGTCAGAAGCTCACGACAGATAAAGAACCCGGGCTACACCTTC.

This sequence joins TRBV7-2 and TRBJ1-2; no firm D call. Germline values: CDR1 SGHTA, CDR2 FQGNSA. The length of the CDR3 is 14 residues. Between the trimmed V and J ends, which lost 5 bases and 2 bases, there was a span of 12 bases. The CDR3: CASSPGRANYGYTF. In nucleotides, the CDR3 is TGTGCCAGCAGCCCCGGACGGGCCAACTATGGCTACACCTTC.

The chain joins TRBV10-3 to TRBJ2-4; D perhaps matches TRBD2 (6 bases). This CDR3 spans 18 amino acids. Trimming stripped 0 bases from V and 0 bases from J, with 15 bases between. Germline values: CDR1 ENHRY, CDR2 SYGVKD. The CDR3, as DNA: TGTGCCATCAGTGAGTCTACCGGAGGGCCAGGAGCCAAAAACATTCAGTACTTC. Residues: CAISESTGGPGAKNIQYF.

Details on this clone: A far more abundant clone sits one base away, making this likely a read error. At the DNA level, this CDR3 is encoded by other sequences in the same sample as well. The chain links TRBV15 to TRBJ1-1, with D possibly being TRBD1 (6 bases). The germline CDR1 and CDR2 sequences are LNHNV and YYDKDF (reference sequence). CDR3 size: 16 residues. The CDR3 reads CATSRGPGTPNTEAFF. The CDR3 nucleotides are TGTGCCACCAGCAGAGGCCCTGGGACACCGAACACTGAAGCTTTCTTC.

The CDR3 protein is CASSLLAGDWLETQYF. The CDR3 DNA reads as TGTGCCAGCAGCTTGCTAGCGGGAGATTGGTTAGAGACCCAGTACTTC. The V and J genes are TRBV7-8 and TRBJ2-5; TRBD2 aligns across 10 bases. The V gene's germline CDR1 is SGHVS and CDR2 FQNEAQ. The CDR3 length is 16 residues. The ends lost 3 bases at V and 4 bases at J; junction bases unmatched: 8.

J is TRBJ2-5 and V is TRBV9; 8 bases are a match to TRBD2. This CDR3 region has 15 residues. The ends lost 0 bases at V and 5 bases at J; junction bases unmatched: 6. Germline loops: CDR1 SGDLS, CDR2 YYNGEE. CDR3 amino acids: CASSVVGRAGETQYF. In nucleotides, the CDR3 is TGTGCCAGCAGCGTAGTCGGGAGGGCCGGGGAGACCCAGTACTTC. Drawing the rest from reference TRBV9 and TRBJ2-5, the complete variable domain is DSGVTQTPKHLITATGQRVTLRCSPRSGDLSVYWYQQSLDQGLQFLIQYYNGEERAKGNILERFSAQQFPDLHSELNLSSLELGDSALYFCASSVVGRAGETQYFGPGTRLLVL.

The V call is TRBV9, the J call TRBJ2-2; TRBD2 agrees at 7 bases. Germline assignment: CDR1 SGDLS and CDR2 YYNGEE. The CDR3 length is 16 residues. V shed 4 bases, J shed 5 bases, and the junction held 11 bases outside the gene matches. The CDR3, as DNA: TGTGCCAGCAGCTCTCCCGGTCTAGCGGCTACCGGGGAGCTGTTTTTT. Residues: CASSSPGLAATGELFF.

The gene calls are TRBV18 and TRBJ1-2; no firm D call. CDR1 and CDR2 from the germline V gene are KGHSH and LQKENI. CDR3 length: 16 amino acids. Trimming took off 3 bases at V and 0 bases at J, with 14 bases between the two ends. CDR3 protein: CASSPVRAGANYGYTF. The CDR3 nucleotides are TGTGCCAGCTCACCGGTAAGGGCCGGAGCTAACTATGGCTACACCTTC. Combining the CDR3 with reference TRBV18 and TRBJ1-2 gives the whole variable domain NAGVMQNPRHLVRRRGQEARLRCSPMKGHSHVYWYRQLPEEGLKFMVYLQKENIIDESGMPKERFSAEFPKEGPSILRIQQVVRGDSAAYFCASSPVRAGANYGYTFGSGTRLTVV.

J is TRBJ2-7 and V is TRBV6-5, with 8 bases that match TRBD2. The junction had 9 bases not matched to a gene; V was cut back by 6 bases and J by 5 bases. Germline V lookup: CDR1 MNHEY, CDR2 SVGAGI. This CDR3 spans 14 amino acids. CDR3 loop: CASRTGGRSDEQYF. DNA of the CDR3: TGTGCCAGCAGGACGGGGGGGCGTAGCGACGAGCAGTACTTC.

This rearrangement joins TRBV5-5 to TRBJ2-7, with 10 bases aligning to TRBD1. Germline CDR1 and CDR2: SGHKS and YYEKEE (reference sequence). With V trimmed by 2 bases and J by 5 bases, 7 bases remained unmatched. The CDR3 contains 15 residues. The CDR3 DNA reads TGTGCCAGCAGCTTTGAGGGACAGGGGTGGGACGAGCAGTACTTC. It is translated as CASSFEGQGWDEQYF. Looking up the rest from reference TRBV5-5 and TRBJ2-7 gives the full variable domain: DAGVTQSPTHLIKTRGQQVTLRCSPISGHKSVSWYQQVLGQGPQFIFQYYEKEERGRGNFPDRFSARQFPNYSSELNVNALLLGDSALYLCASSFEGQGWDEQYFGPGTRLTVT.